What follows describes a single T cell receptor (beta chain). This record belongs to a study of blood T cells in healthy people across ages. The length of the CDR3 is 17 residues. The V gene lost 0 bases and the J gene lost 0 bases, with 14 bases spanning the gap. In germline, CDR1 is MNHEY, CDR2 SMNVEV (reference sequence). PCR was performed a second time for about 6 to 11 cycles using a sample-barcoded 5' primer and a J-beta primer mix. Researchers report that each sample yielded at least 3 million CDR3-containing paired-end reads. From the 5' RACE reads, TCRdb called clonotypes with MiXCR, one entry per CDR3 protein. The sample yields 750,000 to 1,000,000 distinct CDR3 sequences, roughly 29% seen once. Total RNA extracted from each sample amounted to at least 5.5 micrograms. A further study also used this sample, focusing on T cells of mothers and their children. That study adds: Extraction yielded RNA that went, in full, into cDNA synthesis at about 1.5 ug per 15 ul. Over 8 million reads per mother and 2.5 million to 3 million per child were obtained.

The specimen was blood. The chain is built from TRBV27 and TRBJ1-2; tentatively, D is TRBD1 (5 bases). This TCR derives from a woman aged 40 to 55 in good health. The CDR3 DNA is TGTGCCAGCAGTTTATCCCCCCCGAGACAGACTAACTATGGCTACACCTTC. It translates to CASSLSPPRQTNYGYTF.